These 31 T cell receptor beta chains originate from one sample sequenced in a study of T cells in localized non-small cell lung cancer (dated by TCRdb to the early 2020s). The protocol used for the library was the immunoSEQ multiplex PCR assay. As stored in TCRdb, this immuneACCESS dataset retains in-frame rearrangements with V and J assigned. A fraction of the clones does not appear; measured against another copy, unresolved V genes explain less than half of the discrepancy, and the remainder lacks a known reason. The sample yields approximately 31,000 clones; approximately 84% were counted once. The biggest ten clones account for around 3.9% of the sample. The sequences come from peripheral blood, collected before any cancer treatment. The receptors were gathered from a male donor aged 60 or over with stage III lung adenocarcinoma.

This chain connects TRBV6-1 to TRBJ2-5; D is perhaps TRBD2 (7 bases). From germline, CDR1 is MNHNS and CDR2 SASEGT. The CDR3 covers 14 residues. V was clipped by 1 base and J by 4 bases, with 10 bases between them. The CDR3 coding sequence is TGTGCCAGCAGTGAAGGAGGGGGGGGAGAGACCCAGTACTTC. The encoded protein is CASSEGGGGETQYF.

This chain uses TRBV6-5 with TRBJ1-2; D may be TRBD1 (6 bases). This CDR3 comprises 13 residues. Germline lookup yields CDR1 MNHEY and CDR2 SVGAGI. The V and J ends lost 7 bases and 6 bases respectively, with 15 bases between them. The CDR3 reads CASKGHLLNGYTF. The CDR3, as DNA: TGTGCCAGCAAGGGACACCTATTGAATGGCTACACCTTC.

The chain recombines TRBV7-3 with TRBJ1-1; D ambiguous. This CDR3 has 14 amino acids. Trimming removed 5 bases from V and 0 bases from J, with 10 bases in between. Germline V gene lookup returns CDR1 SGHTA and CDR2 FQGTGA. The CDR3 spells CASSPGPMNTEAFF. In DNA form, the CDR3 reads TGTGCCAGCAGCCCTGGACCAATGAACACTGAAGCTTTCTTT. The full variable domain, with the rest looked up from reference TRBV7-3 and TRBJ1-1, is GAGVSQTPSNKVTEKGKYVELRCDPISGHTALYWYRQSLGQGPEFLIYFQGTGAADDSGLPNDRFFAVRPEGSVSTLKIQRTERGDSAVYLCASSPGPMNTEAFFGQGTRLTVV.

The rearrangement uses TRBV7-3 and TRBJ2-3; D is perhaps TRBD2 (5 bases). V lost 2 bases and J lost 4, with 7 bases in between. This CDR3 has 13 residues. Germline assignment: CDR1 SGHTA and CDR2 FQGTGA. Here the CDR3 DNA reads TGTGCCAGCAGCTTACGAGGGTCAGATACGCAGTATTTT. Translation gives CASSLRGSDTQYF.

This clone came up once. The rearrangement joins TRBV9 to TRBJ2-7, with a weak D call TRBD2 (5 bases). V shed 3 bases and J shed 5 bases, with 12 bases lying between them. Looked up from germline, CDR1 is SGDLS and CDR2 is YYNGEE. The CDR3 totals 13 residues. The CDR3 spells CASSGPGIHEQYF. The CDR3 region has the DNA TGTGCCAGCAGCGGACCGGGGATCCACGAGCAGTACTTC.

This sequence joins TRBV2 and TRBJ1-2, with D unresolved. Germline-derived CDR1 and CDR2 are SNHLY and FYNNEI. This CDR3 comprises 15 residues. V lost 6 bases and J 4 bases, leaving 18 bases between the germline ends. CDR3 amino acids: CASRLSGVSGYGYTF. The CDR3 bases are TGTGCCAGCAGGTTGTCAGGAGTTTCGGGCTATGGCTACACCTTC.

The CDR3 bases are TGTGCCAGCAGATCAGCGGGTGGGGCCCAGCATTTT. Translation gives CASRSAGGAQHF. This chain uses TRBV7-2 with TRBJ1-5; D gene ambiguous. The CDR3 covers 12 residues. V lost 6 bases to trimming and J lost 11 bases, with 14 bases between them. Germline values: CDR1 SGHTA, CDR2 FQGNSA.

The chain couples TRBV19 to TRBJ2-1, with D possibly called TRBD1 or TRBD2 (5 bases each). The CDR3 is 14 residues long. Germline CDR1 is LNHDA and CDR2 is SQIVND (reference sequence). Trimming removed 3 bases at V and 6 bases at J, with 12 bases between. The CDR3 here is CASSMQGRGNEQFF. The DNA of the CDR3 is TGTGCCAGTAGTATGCAGGGCCGGGGCAATGAGCAGTTCTTC.

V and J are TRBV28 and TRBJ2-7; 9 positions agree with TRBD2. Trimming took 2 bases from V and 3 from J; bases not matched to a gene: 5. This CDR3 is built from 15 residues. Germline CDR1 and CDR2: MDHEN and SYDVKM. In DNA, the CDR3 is TGTGCCAGCAGTTTACCCCTAGCGGGGCGCTACGAGCAGTACTTC. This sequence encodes CASSLPLAGRYEQYF.

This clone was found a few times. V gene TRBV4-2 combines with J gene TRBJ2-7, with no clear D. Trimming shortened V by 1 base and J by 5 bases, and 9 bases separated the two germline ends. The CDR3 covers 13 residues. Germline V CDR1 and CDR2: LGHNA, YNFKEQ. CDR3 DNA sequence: TGTGCCAGCAGCCAAGTCGGAATTCACGAGCAGTACTTC. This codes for CASSQVGIHEQYF.

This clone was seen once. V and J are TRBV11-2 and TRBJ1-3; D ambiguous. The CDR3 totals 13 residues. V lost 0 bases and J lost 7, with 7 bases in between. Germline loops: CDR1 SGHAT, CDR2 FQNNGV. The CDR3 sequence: CASSLDRHNTIYF. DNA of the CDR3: TGTGCCAGCAGCTTAGATAGGCATAACACCATATATTTT. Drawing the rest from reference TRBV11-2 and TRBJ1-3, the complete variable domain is EAGVAQSPRYKIIEKRQSVAFWCNPISGHATLYWYQQILGQGPKLLIQFQNNGVVDDSQLPKDRFSAERLKGVDSTLKIQPAKLEDSAVYLCASSLDRHNTIYFGEGSWLTVV.

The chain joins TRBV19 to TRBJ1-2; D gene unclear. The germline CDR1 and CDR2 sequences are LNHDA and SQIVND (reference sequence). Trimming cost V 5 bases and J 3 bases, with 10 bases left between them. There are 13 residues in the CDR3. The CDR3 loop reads CASSPPGYYGYTF. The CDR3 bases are TGTGCCAGTAGTCCCCCGGGGTACTATGGCTACACCTTC. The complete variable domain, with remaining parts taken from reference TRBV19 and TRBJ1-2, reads DGGITQSPKYLFRKEGQNVTLSCEQNLNHDAMYWYRQDPGQGLRLIYYSQIVNDFQKGDIAEGYSVSREKKESFPLTVTSAQKNPTAFYLCASSPPGYYGYTFGSGTRLTVV.

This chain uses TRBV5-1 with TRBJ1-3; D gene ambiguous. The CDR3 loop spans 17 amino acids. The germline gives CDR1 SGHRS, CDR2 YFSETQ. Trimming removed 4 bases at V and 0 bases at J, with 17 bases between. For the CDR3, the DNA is TGCGCCAGCAGCCCGCGTGTTACGAGGAGCTCTGGAAACACCATATATTTT. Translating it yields CASSPRVTRSSGNTIYF.

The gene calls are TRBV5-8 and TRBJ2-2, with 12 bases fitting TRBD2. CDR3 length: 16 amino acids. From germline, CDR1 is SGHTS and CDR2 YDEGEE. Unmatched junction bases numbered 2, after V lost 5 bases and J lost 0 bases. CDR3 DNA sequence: TGTGCCAGCAGACTAGCGGGGGGCCCGAACACCGGGGAGCTGTTTTTT. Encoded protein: CASRLAGGPNTGELFF.

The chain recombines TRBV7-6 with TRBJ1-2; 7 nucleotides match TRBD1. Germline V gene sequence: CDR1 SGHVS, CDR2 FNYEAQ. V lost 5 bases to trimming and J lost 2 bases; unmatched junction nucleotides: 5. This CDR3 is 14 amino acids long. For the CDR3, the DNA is TGTGCCAGCAGCCCAGGACAGGCGAACTATGGCTACACCTTC. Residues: CASSPGQANYGYTF.

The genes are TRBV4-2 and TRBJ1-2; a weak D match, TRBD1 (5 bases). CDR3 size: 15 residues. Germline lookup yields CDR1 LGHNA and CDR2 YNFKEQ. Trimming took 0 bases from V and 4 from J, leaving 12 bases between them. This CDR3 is CASSQEGEGIYGYTF. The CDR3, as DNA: TGTGCCAGCAGCCAAGAGGGGGAGGGGATCTATGGCTACACCTTC.

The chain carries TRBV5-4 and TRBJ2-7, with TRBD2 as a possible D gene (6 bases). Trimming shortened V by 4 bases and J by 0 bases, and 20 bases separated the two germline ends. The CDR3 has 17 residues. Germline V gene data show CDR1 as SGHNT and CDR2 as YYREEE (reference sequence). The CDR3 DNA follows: TGTGCCAGCAGCCTCTTTAGTGGCGGGAAGGGCTCCTACGAGCAGTACTTC. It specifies CASSLFSGGKGSYEQYF. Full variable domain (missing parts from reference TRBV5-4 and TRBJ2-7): ETGVTQSPTHLIKTRGQQVTLRCSSQSGHNTVSWYQQALGQGPQFIFQYYREEENGRGNFPPRFSGLQFPNYSSELNVNALELDDSALYLCASSLFSGGKGSYEQYFGPGTRLTVT.

In DNA form, the CDR3 reads TGTGCCAGCAGCAGGGGGAACACAAATGAAAAACTGTTTTTT. Translating it yields CASSRGNTNEKLFF. The J gene is TRBJ1-4, the V gene TRBV7-9, with D possibly being TRBD1 (6 bases). The CDR3 runs 14 residues. Germline V CDR1 and CDR2: SEHNR, FQNEAQ (reference sequence). V was clipped by 5 bases and J by 5 bases, with 12 bases between them.

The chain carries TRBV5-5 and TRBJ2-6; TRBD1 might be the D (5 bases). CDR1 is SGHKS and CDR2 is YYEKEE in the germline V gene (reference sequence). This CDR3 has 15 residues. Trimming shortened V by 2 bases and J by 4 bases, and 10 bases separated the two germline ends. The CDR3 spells CASSLSGYGANVLTF. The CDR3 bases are TGTGCCAGCAGCTTATCAGGGTACGGGGCCAACGTCCTGACTTTC. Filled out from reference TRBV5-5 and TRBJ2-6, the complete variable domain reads DAGVTQSPTHLIKTRGQQVTLRCSPISGHKSVSWYQQVLGQGPQFIFQYYEKEERGRGNFPDRFSARQFPNYSSELNVNALLLGDSALYLCASSLSGYGANVLTFGAGSRLTVL.

The CDR3 DNA is TGCGCCAGCATTTCCGGACTAGCGGGATACACAGATACGCAGTATTTT. The encoded protein is CASISGLAGYTDTQYF. J is TRBJ2-3 and V is TRBV5-1, with 12 bases aligning to TRBD2. After removal of 6 bases from V and 2 bases from J, the junction contained 7 bases not matched to a gene. The CDR3 runs to 16 residues. CDR1 and CDR2 from the germline V gene are SGHRS and YFSETQ.

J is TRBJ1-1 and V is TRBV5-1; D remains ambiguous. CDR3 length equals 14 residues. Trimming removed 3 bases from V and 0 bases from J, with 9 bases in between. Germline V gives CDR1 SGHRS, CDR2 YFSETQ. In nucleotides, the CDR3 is TGCGCCAGCAGCTCTCGCAAGTTGAACACTGAAGCTTTCTTT. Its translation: CASSSRKLNTEAFF.

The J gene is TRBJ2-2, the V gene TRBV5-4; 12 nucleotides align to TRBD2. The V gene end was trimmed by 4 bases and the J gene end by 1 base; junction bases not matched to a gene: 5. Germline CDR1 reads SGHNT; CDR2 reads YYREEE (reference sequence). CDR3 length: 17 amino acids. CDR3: CASSPTSGSRNTGELFF. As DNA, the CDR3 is TGTGCCAGCAGCCCGACTAGCGGGAGCCGGAACACCGGGGAGCTGTTTTTT.

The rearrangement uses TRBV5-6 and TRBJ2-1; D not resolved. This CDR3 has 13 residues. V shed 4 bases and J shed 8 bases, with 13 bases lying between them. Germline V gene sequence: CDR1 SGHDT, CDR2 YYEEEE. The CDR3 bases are TGTGCCAGCAGCGCCCAGGTTATCGATGAGCAGTTCTTC. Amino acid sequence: CASSAQVIDEQFF.

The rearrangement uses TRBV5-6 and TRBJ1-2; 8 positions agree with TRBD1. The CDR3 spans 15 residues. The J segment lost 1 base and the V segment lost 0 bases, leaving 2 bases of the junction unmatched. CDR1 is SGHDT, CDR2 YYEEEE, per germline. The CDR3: CASSLGQGINYGYTF. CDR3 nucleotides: TGTGCCAGCAGCTTGGGACAGGGGATTAACTATGGCTACACCTTC.

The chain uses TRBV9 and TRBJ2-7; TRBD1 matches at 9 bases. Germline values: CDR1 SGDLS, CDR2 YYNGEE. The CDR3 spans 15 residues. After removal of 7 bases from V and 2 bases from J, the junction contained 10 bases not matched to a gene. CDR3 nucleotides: TGTGCCAGCGCCCAGGGACAGGGAGTCGCCTACGAGCAGTACTTC. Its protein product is CASAQGQGVAYEQYF.

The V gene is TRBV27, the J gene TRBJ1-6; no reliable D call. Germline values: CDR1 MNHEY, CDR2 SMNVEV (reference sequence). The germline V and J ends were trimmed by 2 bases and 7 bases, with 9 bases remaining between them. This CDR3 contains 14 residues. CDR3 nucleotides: TGTGCCAGCAGTTTACAGGAGTGGAATTCACCCCTCCACTTT. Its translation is CASSLQEWNSPLHF.

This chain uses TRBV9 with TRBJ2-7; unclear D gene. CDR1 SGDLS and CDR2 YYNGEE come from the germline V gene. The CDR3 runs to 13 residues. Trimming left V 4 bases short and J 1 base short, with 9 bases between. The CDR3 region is CASSTGQSYEQYF. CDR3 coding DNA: TGTGCCAGCAGCACCGGCCAGTCCTACGAGCAGTACTTC.

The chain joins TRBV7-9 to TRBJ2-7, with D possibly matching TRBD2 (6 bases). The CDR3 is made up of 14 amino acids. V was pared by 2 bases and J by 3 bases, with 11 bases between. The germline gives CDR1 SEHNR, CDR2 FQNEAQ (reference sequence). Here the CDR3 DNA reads TGTGCCAGCAGCTTATCGGGAGCTTTCTACGAGCAGTACTTC. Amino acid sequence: CASSLSGAFYEQYF.

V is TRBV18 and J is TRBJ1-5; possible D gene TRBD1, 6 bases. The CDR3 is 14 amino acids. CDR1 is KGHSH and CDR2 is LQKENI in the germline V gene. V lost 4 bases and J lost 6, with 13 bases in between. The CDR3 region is CASSQGPDSQPQHF. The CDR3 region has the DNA TGTGCCAGCTCACAGGGACCGGACAGTCAGCCCCAGCATTTT.

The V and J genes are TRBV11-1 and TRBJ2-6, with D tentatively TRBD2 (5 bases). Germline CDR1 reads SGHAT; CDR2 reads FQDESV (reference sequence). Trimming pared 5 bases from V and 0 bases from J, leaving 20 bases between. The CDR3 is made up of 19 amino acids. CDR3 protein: CASSPSGRKGISGANVLTF. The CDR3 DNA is TGTGCCAGCAGCCCGAGCGGACGTAAGGGCATCTCTGGGGCCAACGTCCTGACTTTC. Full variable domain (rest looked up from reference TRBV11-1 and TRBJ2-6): EAEVAQSPRYKITEKSQAVAFWCDPISGHATLYWYRQILGQGPELLVQFQDESVVDDSQLPKDRFSAERLKGVDSTLKIQPAELGDSAMYLCASSPSGRKGISGANVLTFGAGSRLTVL.

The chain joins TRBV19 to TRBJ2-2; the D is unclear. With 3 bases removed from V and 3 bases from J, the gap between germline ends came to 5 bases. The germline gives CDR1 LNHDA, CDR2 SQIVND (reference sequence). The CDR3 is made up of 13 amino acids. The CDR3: CASSIQYTGELFF. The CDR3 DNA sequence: TGTGCCAGTAGTATCCAGTACACCGGGGAGCTGTTTTTT.